A single sample gave rise to the 13 T cell receptor beta chains below, sequenced in a study of blood T cells in healthy people across ages. The authors ran a second PCR of about 7 to 11 cycles using a sample-barcoded 5' primer and a J-beta primer mix. MiXCR, applied by TCRdb to the 5' RACE reads, yields one record per CDR3 protein. The sample includes 550,000 to 700,000 distinct CDR3 sequences, 25% to 30% seen only once; the top ten take approximately 17%. The sequencing sample was made of blood. Receptor source: a woman between 65 and 79 years old in good health.

A few counts support this clonotype. This chain links TRBV29-1 with TRBJ2-3; no clear D. This CDR3 is built from 16 residues. The V end was cut by 1 base, the J end by 6 bases, with 20 bases between. The germline CDR1 and CDR2 sequences are SQVTM and ANQGSEA. The CDR3 DNA reads as TGCAGCGTTGAAGCCCCTGGTGGGAAAGCCCGGGATACGCAGTATTTT. This gives the protein CSVEAPGGKARDTQYF.

This clonotype has a handful of counts. V usage is TRBV7-2 and J usage is TRBJ2-3; D remains unclear. V dropped 6 bases and J dropped 4 bases, with 8 bases sitting between them. Germline values: CDR1 SGHTA, CDR2 FQGNSA. The CDR3 is 12 amino acids. The CDR3 region is CASRSPADTQYF. The CDR3 coding sequence is TGTGCCAGCAGATCCCCGGCAGATACGCAGTATTTT.

In this sample, this clonotype turned up a few times. This sequence joins TRBV20-1 and TRBJ2-5, with TRBD2 as a possible D gene (6 bases). The J call may be wrong; the DNA end is better matched by TRBJ2-1. This CDR3 is built from 15 residues. In germline, CDR1 is DFQATT, CDR2 SNEGSKA (reference sequence). The CDR3 DNA reads as TGCAGTGCTAGAGATCGTAGGAGGGGCACCAATGAGCAGTTCTTC. Translation gives CSARDRRRGTNEQFF.

This chain connects TRBV20-1 to TRBJ1-4, with D uncertain. Germline assignment: CDR1 DFQATT and CDR2 SNEGSKA (reference sequence). V dropped 1 base and J dropped 0 bases, with 0 bases sitting between them. CDR3 size: 12 residues. The CDR3 region has the DNA TGCAGTGCTAGAGCAACTAATGAAAAACTGTTTTTT. The encoded protein is CSARATNEKLFF.

Here the CDR3 reads CASSVRVSENYGYTF. The CDR3 DNA follows: TGTGCCAGCAGCGTCCGGGTCTCGGAGAACTATGGCTACACCTTC. V is TRBV3-1 and J is TRBJ1-2; D uncertain. CDR1 and CDR2 from the germline V gene are LGHDT and YNNKEL (reference sequence). V lost 5 bases, J lost 2 bases, and 15 bases lay in between. The CDR3 extends over 15 amino acids.

This clonotype was seen only a few times. The chain joins TRBV4-2 to TRBJ1-3, with D hard to call. V dropped 4 bases and J dropped 0 bases, with 16 bases sitting between them. The CDR3 runs to 17 residues. Germline assignment: CDR1 LGHNA and CDR2 YNFKEQ. The CDR3 is CASSPNLQRVSGNTIYF. CDR3 DNA sequence: TGTGCCAGCAGCCCCAACCTACAGAGAGTCTCTGGAAACACCATATATTTT.

The chain recombines TRBV18 with TRBJ1-4; 8 positions agree with TRBD1. The V gene end was trimmed by 3 bases and the J gene end by 10 bases; junction bases not matched to a gene: 4. The CDR3 totals 13 residues. Germline loops: CDR1 KGHSH, CDR2 LQKENI. DNA of the CDR3: TGTGCCAGCTCACCGGACAGGGCCGCAAAACTGTTTTTT. It specifies CASSPDRAAKLFF.

V and J are TRBV12-3 or TRBV12-4 and TRBJ2-5, with D hard to call. CDR3 length: 14 residues. Trimming removed 6 bases from V and 5 bases from J, with 16 bases in between. DNA of the CDR3: TGTGCCAGCAGCTACAGTCCTATGCCGGAGACCCAGTACTTC. It specifies CASSYSPMPETQYF.

This clonotype was detected only a few times. The chain combines TRBV3-1 with TRBJ1-2, with D possibly TRBD1 on 5 matching bases. Germline V CDR1 and CDR2: LGHDT, YNNKEL (reference sequence). V was clipped by 5 bases and J by 4 bases, with 11 bases between them. This CDR3 has 13 amino acids. CDR3 sequence: CASSDRGGYGYTF. The CDR3, as DNA: TGTGCCAGCAGCGATCGCGGGGGCTATGGCTACACCTTC.

In this sample, this clonotype turned up a few times. The V call is TRBV5-1, the J call TRBJ1-2; D is unresolved. The CDR3 totals 15 residues. Deletions cut 0 bases from V and 2 bases from J, with 11 bases between. Germline values: CDR1 SGHRS, CDR2 YFSETQ. The CDR3 sequence: CASSLGGSQNYGYTF. The CDR3 DNA reads TGCGCCAGCAGCTTGGGGGGATCACAAAACTATGGCTACACCTTC. The whole variable domain, filled in from reference TRBV5-1 and TRBJ1-2, reads KAGVTQTPRYLIKTRGQQVTLSCSPISGHRSVSWYQQTPGQGLQFLFEYFSETQRNKGNFPGRFSGRQFSNSRSEMNVSTLELGDSALYLCASSLGGSQNYGYTFGSGTRLTVV.

This chain's CDR3 is CASSPTGLALETQYF. The CDR3 DNA is TGTGCCAGCAGCCCTACGGGGCTAGCTCTAGAGACCCAGTACTTC. The V call is TRBV7-2, the J call TRBJ2-5; D assignment may be TRBD1 or TRBD2 (5 bases each). The CDR3 runs to 15 residues. The ends were cut back, 5 bases at V and 4 bases at J, with 17 bases in the middle. Germline V lookup: CDR1 SGHTA, CDR2 FQGNSA.

The chain's CDR3 is CASSLGGLANEQFF. The CDR3 DNA reads TGTGCCAGCAGCTTAGGGGGACTAGCGAATGAGCAGTTCTTC. The J gene is TRBJ2-1, the V gene TRBV7-2; 10 nucleotides agree with TRBD2. The J segment lost 7 bases and the V segment lost 1 base, leaving 1 base of the junction unmatched. The CDR3 spans 14 residues. Per the germline V gene, CDR1 is SGHTA and CDR2 is FQGNSA.

This clonotype was detected a few times. The rearrangement links TRBV12-3 or TRBV12-4 to TRBJ2-3; D is uncertain. Trimming cost V 0 bases and J 15 bases, with 13 bases left between them. The CDR3 runs 12 residues. CDR3: CASSLARAATYF. The DNA for the CDR3 is TGTGCCAGCAGTTTAGCCCGGGCCGCGACATATTTT.